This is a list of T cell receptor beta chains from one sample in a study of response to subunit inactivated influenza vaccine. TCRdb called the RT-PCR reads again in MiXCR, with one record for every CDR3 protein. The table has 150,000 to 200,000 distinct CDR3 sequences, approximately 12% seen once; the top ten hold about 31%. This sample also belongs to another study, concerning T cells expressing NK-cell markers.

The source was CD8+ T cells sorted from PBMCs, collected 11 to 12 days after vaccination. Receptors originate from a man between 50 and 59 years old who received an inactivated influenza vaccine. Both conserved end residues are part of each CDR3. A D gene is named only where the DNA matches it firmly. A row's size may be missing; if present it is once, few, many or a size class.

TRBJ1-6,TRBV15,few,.,TGTGCCACCCGGGGGGACTCCTATAATTCACCCCTCCACTTT,CATRGDSYNSPLHF
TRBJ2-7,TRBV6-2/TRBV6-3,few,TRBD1,TGTGCCAGCAGTTACTCGACAGGGTTTACCTACGAGCAGTACTTC,CASSYSTGFTYEQYF
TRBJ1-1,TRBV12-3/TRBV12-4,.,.,TGTGCCAGCAGTCCCGGGGGAGCCCCTGAAGCTTTCTTT,CASSPGGAPEAFF
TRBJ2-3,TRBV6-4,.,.,TGTGCCAGCAGTGCCCAGGGGGGAGGGACAGATACGCAGTATTTT,CASSAQGGGTDTQYF
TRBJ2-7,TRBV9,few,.,TGTGCCAGCAGCGCCCCAGAGAGCTCCTACGAGCAGTACTTC,CASSAPESSYEQYF
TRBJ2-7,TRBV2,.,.,TGTGCCAGCAGCGAATCGGGAATTTCATACGAGCAGTACTTC,CASSESGISYEQYF
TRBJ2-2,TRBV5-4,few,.,TGTGCCAGCAGCCCCTCGGTCACCGGGGAGCTGTTTTTT,CASSPSVTGELFF
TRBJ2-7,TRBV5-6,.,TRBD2,TGTGCCAGCAGCATCGGACTAGCAAGGGAGCAGTACTTC,CASSIGLAREQYF
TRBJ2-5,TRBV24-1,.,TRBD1,TGTGCCACCAGTGACTCGGACAGGGCTAGTGGCCAAGAGACCCAGTACTTC,CATSDSDRASGQETQYF
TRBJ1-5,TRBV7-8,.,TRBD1,TGTGCCAGCAGCCTTGGGACAGGGGTCGGTCAGCCCCAGCATTTT,CASSLGTGVGQPQHF
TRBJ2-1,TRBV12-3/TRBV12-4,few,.,TGTGCCAGCAGCCTACAGTGGGATGAGCAGTTCTTC,CASSLQWDEQFF
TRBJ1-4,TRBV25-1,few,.,TGTGCCAGCAGGGAATGGGGGTCAACTAATGAAAAACTGTTTTTT,CASREWGSTNEKLFF
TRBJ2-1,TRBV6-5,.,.,TGTGCCAGCAGTTACACCCTGGAAGACGACGGGTACAATGAGCAGTTCTTC,CASSYTLEDDGYNEQFF
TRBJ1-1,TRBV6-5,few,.,TGTGCCAGCAGTTACCAACGGAGGGGGAACACTGAAGCTTTCTTT,CASSYQRRGNTEAFF
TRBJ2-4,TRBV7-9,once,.,TGTGCCAGCAGCACCCTCTCTTCCATTCAGTACTTC,CASSTLSSIQYF
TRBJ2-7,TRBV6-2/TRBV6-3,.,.,TGTGCCAGCAGTGGAGGACGGTCCACGGTGCAGTACTTC,CASSGGRSTVQYF
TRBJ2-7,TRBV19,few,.,TGTGCCAGTAGTATCGGAGGGTCTGCCTACGAGCAGTACTTC,CASSIGGSAYEQYF
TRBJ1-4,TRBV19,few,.,TGTGCCAGTAGCACGGGTATAGAAAAACTGTTTTTT,CASSTGIEKLFF
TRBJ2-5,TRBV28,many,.,TGTGCCAGCAGTTTGAGTTCCGGGACGGCTCGCGAGACCCAGTACTTC,CASSLSSGTARETQYF
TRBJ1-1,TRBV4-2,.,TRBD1,TGTGCCAGCAGCCAGGAAGTCCGGGACAGGGTGACTGAAGCTTTCTTT,CASSQEVRDRVTEAFF
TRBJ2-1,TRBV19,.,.,TGTGCCAGTAGTATAGGGCGGGCCCCCTACAATGAGCAGTTCTTC,CASSIGRAPYNEQFF
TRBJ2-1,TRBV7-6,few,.,TGTGCCAGCAGCTCCAGCCGAGCGGGCTCCTACAATGAGCAGTTCTTC,CASSSSRAGSYNEQFF
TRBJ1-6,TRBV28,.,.,TGTGCTTCGGGGGGCTCCTATAATTCACCCCTCCACTTT,CASGGSYNSPLHF
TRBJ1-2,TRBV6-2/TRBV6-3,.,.,TGTGCCAGCAGCCCAACCCGGACAGTTAACTATGGCTACACCTTC,CASSPTRTVNYGYTF
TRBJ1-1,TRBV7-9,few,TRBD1,TGTGCCAGCAGCTCCACAGGGGAGAACACTGAAGCTTTCTTT,CASSSTGENTEAFF
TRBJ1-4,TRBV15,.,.,TGTGCCACCAGCAGCAGCAGGAGGGCTAATGAAAAACTGTTTTTT,CATSSSRRANEKLFF
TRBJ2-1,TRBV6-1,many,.,TGTGCCAGCAGAGAGAGGTACAGGGTGTCCAATGAGCAGTTCTTC,CASRERYRVSNEQFF
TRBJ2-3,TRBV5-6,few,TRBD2,TGTGCCAGCAGCTTGGCCCTAGCGGGAGGGTCTCGAGCAGATACGCAGTATTTT,CASSLALAGGSRADTQYF
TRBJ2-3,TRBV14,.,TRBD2,TGTGCCAGCAGCCAAGAAGACGAACTAGCGGGAGGAACTAGCACAGATACGCAGTATTTT,CASSQEDELAGGTSTDTQYF
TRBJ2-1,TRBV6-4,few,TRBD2,TGTGCCAGCAGTGACCCGTTGACTAGCGGCTCCTACAATGAGCAGTTCTTC,CASSDPLTSGSYNEQFF
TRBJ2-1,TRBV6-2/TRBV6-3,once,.,TGTGCCAGCAGACCGGACGGGTACAATGAGCAGTTCTTC,CASRPDGYNEQFF
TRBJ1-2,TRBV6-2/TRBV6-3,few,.,TGTGCCAGCAGTTACGCTGGGGGGATCGATGGCTACACCTTC,CASSYAGGIDGYTF
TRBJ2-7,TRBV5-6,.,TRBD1,TGTGCCAGCAACCACGGGACAGACTCTAACGAGCAGTACTTC,CASNHGTDSNEQYF
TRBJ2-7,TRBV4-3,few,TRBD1,TGCGCCAGCAGCCAAGATATTCAAACAGGGGGCCCGGGAGGACCCTACGAGCAGTACTTC,CASSQDIQTGGPGGPYEQYF
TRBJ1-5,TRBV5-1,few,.,TGCGCCAGCAGCCCTGTGGGGCCAGGCAATCAGCCCCAGCATTTT,CASSPVGPGNQPQHF
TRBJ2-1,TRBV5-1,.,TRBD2,TGCGCCAGCAGCTCATTAGCGGGGCCCGGTTTTTGGGAGCAGTTCTTC,CASSSLAGPGFWEQFF
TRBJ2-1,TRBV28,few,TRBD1,TGTGCCAGCGCAGGGGGAATTTACAATGAGCAGTTCTTC,CASAGGIYNEQFF
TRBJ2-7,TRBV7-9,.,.,TGTGCCAGCAGCTTAGACGCCCTTTGGGAGCAGTACTTC,CASSLDALWEQYF
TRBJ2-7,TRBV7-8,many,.,TGTGCCAGCAGCGACCAAGAGGTCCAGAGATACTACGAGCAGTACTTC,CASSDQEVQRYYEQYF
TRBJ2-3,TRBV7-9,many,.,TGTGCCAGCAGCTTATTCAGCGGACCCACAGATACGCAGTATTTT,CASSLFSGPTDTQYF
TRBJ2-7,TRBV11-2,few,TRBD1,TGTGCCAGCAGCTCATACCGGGACAGAAGCTACGAGCAGTACTTC,CASSSYRDRSYEQYF
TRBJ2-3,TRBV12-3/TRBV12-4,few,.,TGTGCCAGCACCCCAGATGGGCGGGTCCCAACTCGCACAGATACGCAGTATTTT,CASTPDGRVPTRTDTQYF
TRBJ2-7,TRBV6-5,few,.,TGTGCCAGCAGTTACTCGAGCCTTTACGAGCAGTACTTC,CASSYSSLYEQYF
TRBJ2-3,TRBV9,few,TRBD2,TGTGCCAGCAGCGGGGGACTAGCGGGAGGGTTCACAGATACGCAGTATTTT,CASSGGLAGGFTDTQYF
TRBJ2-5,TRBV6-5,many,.,TGTGCCAGCAGTTTCCCGACCCAAGAGACCCAGTACTTC,CASSFPTQETQYF
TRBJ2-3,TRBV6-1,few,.,TGTGCCAGCAGTCCCGGGGATCCCAGGGATACGCAGTATTTT,CASSPGDPRDTQYF
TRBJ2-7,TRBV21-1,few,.,TGTGCCAGCAGCAACTTACCGGGACAGGGAAAAGGAGACGAGCAGTACTTC,CASSNLPGQGKGDEQYF
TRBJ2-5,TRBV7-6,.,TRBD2,TGTGCCAGCAGCTGGACTAGCGGGGACCTACAAGAGACCCAGTACTTC,CASSWTSGDLQETQYF
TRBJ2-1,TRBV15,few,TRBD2,TGTGCCACCAGCAGAGTTGGGTCTAGCGGGCTTAATGAGCAGTTCTTC,CATSRVGSSGLNEQFF
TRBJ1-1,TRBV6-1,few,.,TGTGCCAGCACCCGGGGGGGGATGAACACTGAAGCTTTCTTT,CASTRGGMNTEAFF
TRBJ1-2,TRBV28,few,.,TGTGCCAGCAGCTGGCCCTACAGGGTCAACTATGGCTACACCTTC,CASSWPYRVNYGYTF
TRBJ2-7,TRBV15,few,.,TGTGCCACCAGCAAAGTTCGGGGCTCCTACGAGCAGTACTTC,CATSKVRGSYEQYF
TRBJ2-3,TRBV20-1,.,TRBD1,TGCAGTGCCCCAACTCCGGGACAGTACACAGATACGCAGTATTTT,CSAPTPGQYTDTQYF
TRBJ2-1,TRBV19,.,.,TGTGCCAGTAGTGAGGATCACTCCTACAATGAGCAGTTCTTC,CASSEDHSYNEQFF